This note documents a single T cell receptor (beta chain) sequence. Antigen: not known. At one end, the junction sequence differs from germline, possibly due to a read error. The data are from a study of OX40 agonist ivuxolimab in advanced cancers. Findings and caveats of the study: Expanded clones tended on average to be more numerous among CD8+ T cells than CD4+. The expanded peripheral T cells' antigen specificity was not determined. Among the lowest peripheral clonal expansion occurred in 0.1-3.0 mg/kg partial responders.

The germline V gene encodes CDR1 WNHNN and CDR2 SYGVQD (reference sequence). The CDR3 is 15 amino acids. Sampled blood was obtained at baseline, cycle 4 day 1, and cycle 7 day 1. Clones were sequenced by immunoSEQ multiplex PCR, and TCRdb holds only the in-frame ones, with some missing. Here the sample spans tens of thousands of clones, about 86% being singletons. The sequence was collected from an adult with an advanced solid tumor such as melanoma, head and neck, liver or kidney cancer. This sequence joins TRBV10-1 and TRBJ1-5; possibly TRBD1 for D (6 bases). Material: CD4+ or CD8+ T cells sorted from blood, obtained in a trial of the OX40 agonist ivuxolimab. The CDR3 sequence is CASRKNGGRKQPQHF. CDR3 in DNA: TGCGCCAGCAGAAAAAACGGGGGGCGCAAACAGCCCCAGCATTTT.